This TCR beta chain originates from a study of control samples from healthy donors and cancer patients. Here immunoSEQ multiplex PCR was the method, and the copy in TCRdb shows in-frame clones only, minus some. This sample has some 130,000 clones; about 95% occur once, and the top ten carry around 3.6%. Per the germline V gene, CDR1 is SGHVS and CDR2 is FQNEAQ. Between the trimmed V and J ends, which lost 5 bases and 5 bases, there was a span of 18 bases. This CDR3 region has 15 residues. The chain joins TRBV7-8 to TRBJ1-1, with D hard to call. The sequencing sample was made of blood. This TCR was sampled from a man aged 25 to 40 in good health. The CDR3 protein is CASSLMGLGETEAFF. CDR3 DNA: TGTGCCAGCAGCCTAATGGGGTTGGGTGAAACTGAAGCTTTCTTT. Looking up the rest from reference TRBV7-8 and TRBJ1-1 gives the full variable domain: GAGVSQSPRYKVAKRGQDVALRCDPISGHVSLFWYQQALGQGPEFLTYFQNEAQLDKSGLPSDRFFAERPEGSVSTLKIQRTQQEDSAVYLCASSLMGLGETEAFFGQGTRLTVV.